This T cell receptor beta chain was sequenced during a study of blood T cell repertoires in COVID-19. Some clones are missing from TCRdb's copy, which holds only in-frame ones; the method was immunoSEQ multiplex PCR. The sample includes about 230,000 clones, 83% of them seen just once. Trimming stripped 2 bases from V and 3 bases from J, with 17 bases between. This CDR3 has 16 residues. Germline V gene lookup returns CDR1 SGDLS and CDR2 YYNGEE. The sequence came from a woman aged 50 to 60 with acute or convalescent COVID-19. Sequenced: peripheral blood. J is TRBJ2-5 and V is TRBV9; no definite D call. CDR3: CASSVKPNGVEETQYF. The CDR3, as DNA: TGTGCCAGCAGCGTTAAGCCCAATGGAGTTGAAGAGACCCAGTACTTC. Combining the CDR3 with reference TRBV9 and TRBJ2-5 gives the whole variable domain DSGVTQTPKHLITATGQRVTLRCSPRSGDLSVYWYQQSLDQGLQFLIQYYNGEERAKGNILERFSAQQFPDLHSELNLSSLELGDSALYFCASSVKPNGVEETQYFGPGTRLLVL.